This T cell receptor beta chain comes out of a study of blood T cell repertoires in COVID-19. Study-level information: Samples representing acute and convalescent COVID-19 were sourced from the United States, Italy and Spain.

Germline trimming cut 3 bases from V and 4 bases from J; bases unmatched to any gene: 7. Germline V CDR1 and CDR2: LNHDA, SQIVND (reference sequence). This CDR3 comprises 16 residues. Under the authors' procedure: Reference gene primer amplification gave nucleated cell count estimates. Sequencing used immunoSEQ multiplex PCR; TCRdb keeps in-frame clones, though not all of them. V and J calls and clone size follow that table, whereas D and trimming were derived from the DNA. The repertoire holds approximately 140,000 clones, with roughly 85% as singletons. Sample: peripheral blood. This sequence originates from a man between 60 and 70 years old with acute or convalescent COVID-19. The gene calls are TRBV19 and TRBJ2-3; 10 positions match TRBD2. CDR3 coding DNA: TGTGCCAGTAGTATCATAGCGGGAGGCGGGGCAGATACGCAGTATTTT. This gives the protein CASSIIAGGGADTQYF. The entire variable domain, with the rest obtained from reference TRBV19 and TRBJ2-3, is as follows: DGGITQSPKYLFRKEGQNVTLSCEQNLNHDAMYWYRQDPGQGLRLIYYSQIVNDFQKGDIAEGYSVSREKKESFPLTVTSAQKNPTAFYLCASSIIAGGGADTQYFGPGTRLTVL.